This TCR beta chain was recorded in a study of CD8 T cells in ankylosing spondylitis. Germline V gene data show CDR1 as SGHRS and CDR2 as YFSETQ. The CDR3 runs to 16 residues. Germline trimming cut 0 bases from V and 1 base from J; bases unmatched to any gene: 3. This clonotype was counted only a few times. TCRdb used MiXCR to reprocess the 5' RACE reads, holding one entry per CDR3 protein. The sample holds about 240,000 distinct CDR3 sequences, about 10% seen once. The source of this sequence is a male donor with ankylosing spondylitis or in good health (not recorded which). This sequence joins TRBV5-1 and TRBJ2-3; TRBD2 agrees at 9 bases. Sequenced material: blood, either unsorted or a sorted T cell fraction (not recorded which). DNA for the CDR3: TGCGCCAGCAGCTTGGAGGAGCGGGGGGGCACAGATACGCAGTATTTT. This translates into CASSLEERGGTDTQYF.